What follows are 8 T cell receptor beta chains derived from one specimen sequenced in a study of T cells in Graves' hyperthyroidism and ophthalmopathy. Amplification of TCR beta CDR3 regions was performed using RNA transcripts as template. The HTBI set primed first-round TCR CDR3 RT-PCR. MiXCR, applied by TCRdb to the multiplex PCR reads, yields one record per CDR3 protein. The sample holds about 530,000 distinct CDR3 sequences, under 20% seen once. The sample taken for sequencing was blood. These TCRs come from a woman under 30 with Graves' ophthalmopathy.

The table lists this clonotype with many counts. This chain uses TRBV2 with TRBJ1-1, with D uncertain. CDR3 length: 13 residues. Germline V lookup: CDR1 SNHLY, CDR2 FYNNEI. V lost 6 bases, J lost 5 bases, and 13 bases lay in between. The CDR3 protein is CASSAREDTEAFF. In nucleotides, the CDR3 is TGTGCCAGCAGCGCCCGAGAGGATACTGAAGCTTTCTTT.

This clonotype was recorded a few times. V gene TRBV30 combines with J gene TRBJ1-1; a possible D gene is TRBD1 (6 bases). Germline V gene lookup returns CDR1 GTSNPN and CDR2 SVGIG (reference sequence). V was trimmed by 4 bases and J by 5 bases, leaving 26 bases between them. The CDR3 loop spans 17 amino acids. As DNA, the CDR3 is TGTGCCTGGATGGGATTAGCTTACAGGGCGGGGGCGACTGAAGCTTTCTTT. It yields the protein CAWMGLAYRAGATEAFF.

Concerning this clonotype itself: Just one base apart from a much larger clone, this may be a read error. V is TRBV6-9 and J is TRBJ1-1; D might be TRBD1 (5 bases). Per the germline V gene, CDR1 is MNHGY and CDR2 is SVAAGI. The CDR3 is made up of 12 amino acids. V was shortened by 8 bases and J by 9 bases, with 16 bases between the two germline ends. DNA for the CDR3: TGTGCCAGCCGTTTAGAGGGGATAAAAGCTTTCTTT. Translated: CASRLEGIKAFF.

Ten or more counts support this clonotype. The chain carries TRBV6-6 and TRBJ1-2; 7 bases are shared with TRBD1. Germline lookup yields CDR1 MNHNY and CDR2 SVGAGI (reference sequence). This CDR3 comprises 13 residues. Trimming cost V 2 bases and J 5 bases; bases outside gene matches: 2. In DNA form, the CDR3 reads TGTGCCAGCAGTTACACAGGGGATTATGGCTACACCTTC. Translating it yields CASSYTGDYGYTF.

The chain is built from TRBV12-5 and TRBJ2-1, with D maybe TRBD1 (6 bases). CDR1 and CDR2 from the germline V gene are LGHNT and FRNRAP. V was clipped by 0 bases and J by 0 bases, with 12 bases between them. The CDR3 length is 17 residues. CDR3 in amino acids: CASGLVMGAPSYNEQFF. CDR3 coding DNA: TGTGCTAGTGGTTTGGTAATGGGGGCCCCCTCCTACAATGAGCAGTTCTTC. The full variable domain, completed using reference TRBV12-5 and TRBJ2-1, is DARVTQTPRHKVTEMGQEVTMRCQPILGHNTVFWYRQTMMQGLELLAYFRNRAPLDDSGMPKDRFSAEMPDATLATLKIQPSEPRDSAVYFCASGLVMGAPSYNEQFFGPGTRLTVL.

This clonotype was observed at least ten times. This chain uses TRBV12-3 or TRBV12-4 with TRBJ2-7; the D is unclear. Trimming took 4 bases from V and 3 from J, leaving 10 bases between them. This CDR3 is 13 amino acids long. The CDR3 bases are TGTGCCAGCAGTTCCGGACGGAACTACGAGCAGTACTTC. It translates to CASSSGRNYEQYF.

There are a few counts of this clonotype. The genes are TRBV27 and TRBJ2-3, with a possible D match to TRBD1 (5 bases). V gave up 1 base and J gave up 4 bases, with 12 bases separating them. CDR1 is MNHEY, CDR2 SMNVEV, per germline (reference sequence). This CDR3 has 15 residues. CDR3 protein: CASSLYGRVADTQYF. For the CDR3, the DNA is TGTGCCAGCAGTTTATACGGCAGGGTGGCAGATACGCAGTATTTT.

The gene calls are TRBV4-2 and TRBJ2-7; 8 bases are shared with TRBD1. In germline, CDR1 is LGHNA, CDR2 YNFKEQ. CDR3 length: 16 residues. V lost 0 bases and J lost 1; bases outside the gene matches: 5. CDR3 nucleotide sequence: TGTGCCAGCAGCCAAGACAGGGGGCGTGGGTCCTACGAGCAGTACTTC. Residues: CASSQDRGRGSYEQYF.